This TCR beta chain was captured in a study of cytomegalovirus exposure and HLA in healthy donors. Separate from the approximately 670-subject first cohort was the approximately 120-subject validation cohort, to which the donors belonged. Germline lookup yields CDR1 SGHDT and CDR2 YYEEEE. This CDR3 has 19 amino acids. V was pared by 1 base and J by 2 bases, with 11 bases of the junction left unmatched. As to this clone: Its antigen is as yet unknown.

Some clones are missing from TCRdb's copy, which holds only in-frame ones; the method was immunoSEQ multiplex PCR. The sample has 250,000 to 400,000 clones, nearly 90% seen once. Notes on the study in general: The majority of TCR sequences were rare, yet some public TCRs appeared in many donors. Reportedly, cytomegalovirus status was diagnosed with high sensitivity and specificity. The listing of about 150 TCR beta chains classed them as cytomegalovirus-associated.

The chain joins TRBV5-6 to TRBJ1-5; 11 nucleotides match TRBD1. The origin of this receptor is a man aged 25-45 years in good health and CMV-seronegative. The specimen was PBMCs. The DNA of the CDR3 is TGTGCCAGCAGCTTGTTCCGTCCCGGGACAGGGGGACGCAATCAGCCCCAGCATTTT. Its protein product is CASSLFRPGTGGRNQPQHF. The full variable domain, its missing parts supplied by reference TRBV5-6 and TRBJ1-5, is DAGVTQSPTHLIKTRGQQVTLRCSPKSGHDTVSWYQQALGQGPQFIFQYYEEEERQRGNFPDRFSGHQFPNYSSELNVNALLLGDSALYLCASSLFRPGTGGRNQPQHFGDGTRLSIL.